This TCR beta chain was identified in a study of T cell repertoires in cytomegalovirus infection. Whole-study context: Public TCR beta signatures indicated both CMV infection and matching HLA type. Overall study findings and caveats: There were HLA-C-restricted CMV-specific TCR beta clonotypes dominating the ex vivo response. Based on cumulative public TCR beta family frequency, carriers of CMV plus the relevant HLA were identified.

Trimming pared 4 bases from V and 6 bases from J, leaving 23 bases between. The CDR3 runs 17 residues. The germline gives CDR1 MNHEY, CDR2 SVGAGI. TCRdb re-called the reads through MiXCR, storing one row per CDR3 protein. Found here are 350,000 to 500,000 distinct CDR3 sequences, roughly 30% of them singletons; the top ten hold approximately 15%. The table lists this clonotype with a few counts. What it recognizes is unknown. Material for sequencing was PBMCs. The clonotype originates from a human donor in good health (CMV status not recorded). Some clones in this sample may be carry-over from other donors' samples. The chain employs TRBV6-5 and TRBJ2-3; perhaps TRBD2 as D (7 bases). The CDR3 sequence: CASSSTVGAGARDTQYF. Here the CDR3 DNA reads TGTGCCAGCAGTTCCACAGTGGGCGCGGGGGCCCGGGATACGCAGTATTTT.